Listed below are T cell receptor beta chains from one sample, sequenced in a study of CD8 T cell repertoires and HIV-1 epitope variants. Their cognate antigens are unknown. Only in-frame clones appear in the TCRdb table, and some are missing; sequencing was by immunoSEQ multiplex PCR. The sample contains 6,000 to 8,000 clones, around three fifths of which appear only once. The sequenced sample consisted of cultured CD8+ T cells derived from PBMCs. Receptors were obtained from a male donor with HIV. Both conserved end residues are part of each CDR3. The D gene is left open where the match is weak. Clone size, where shown, is once, few, many, or a class for clones that have expanded.

clone_size cdr3_length d_call j_call v_call cdr3_aa cdr3_nt
- 17 TRBD1 TRBJ1-1 TRBV4-2 CASSQDPTGGMNTEAFF TGTGCCAGCAGCCAAGATCCGACAGGGGGGATGAACACTGAAGCTTTCTTT
- 14 - TRBJ1-5 TRBV19 CASSIVQGNQPQHF TGTGCCAGTAGTATAGTGCAGGGCAATCAGCCCCAGCATTTT
- 15 TRBD1 TRBJ2-2 TRBV7-3 CASSLSIGGSGELFF TGTGCCAGCAGCTTATCCATAGGGGGCAGCGGGGAGCTGTTTTTT
- 14 - TRBJ1-1 TRBV6-1 CASLPFRESTEAFF TGTGCCAGCCTCCCTTTCAGGGAGAGCACTGAAGCTTTCTTT
- 16 - TRBJ1-2 TRBV7-6 CASSPVSGQINYGYTF TGTGCCAGCAGCCCCGTAAGTGGGCAGATTAACTATGGCTACACCTTC
few 15 TRBD1 TRBJ1-2 TRBV6-5 CASSSSQGADYGYTF TGTGCCAGCAGTTCTTCACAGGGGGCTGACTATGGCTACACCTTC
- 15 TRBD1 TRBJ1-2 TRBV19 CASRLSDRGQGGYTF TGTGCCAGTAGGCTATCGGACAGGGGGCAGGGTGGCTACACCTTC
few 13 - TRBJ1-2 TRBV5-1 CASSLEGMGGYTF TGCGCCAGCAGCTTGGAAGGTATGGGCGGCTACACCTTC
- 15 - TRBJ2-7 TRBV28 CASSPGIGRIYEQYF TGTGCCAGCAGTCCTGGGATAGGTCGTATCTACGAGCAGTACTTC
- 14 TRBD1 TRBJ1-5 TRBV2 CASSKRQGNQPQHF TGTGCCAGCAGTAAGAGACAGGGGAATCAGCCCCAGCATTTT
- 16 - TRBJ2-1 TRBV27 CASMGGSWSSYNEQFF TGTGCCAGCATGGGAGGTAGCTGGAGCTCCTACAATGAGCAGTTCTTC
- 14 TRBD2 TRBJ2-5 TRBV9 CASSPAGGRETQYF TGTGCCAGCAGCCCGGCGGGGGGGCGGGAGACCCAGTACTTC
- 14 - TRBJ2-7 TRBV5-6 CASSLTGSAYEQYF TGTGCCAGCAGCCTGACAGGTTCCGCCTACGAGCAGTACTTC
- 15 TRBD1 TRBJ1-1 TRBV6-5 CASSYPGQGIYQAFF TGTGCCAGCAGTTACCCGGGACAGGGGATTTACCAAGCTTTCTTT
few 15 - TRBJ2-2 TRBV27 CASSLSMAVTGELFF TGTGCCAGCAGTTTATCGATGGCGGTAACCGGGGAGCTGTTTTTT
- 13 - TRBJ2-2 TRBV5-4 CASSLVDTGELFF TGTGCCAGCAGCTTGGTCGACACCGGGGAGCTGTTTTTT
- 11 - TRBJ2-1 TRBV7-9 CASEPGGEQFF TGTGCCAGCGAACCTGGGGGTGAGCAGTTCTTC
- 14 - TRBJ1-4 TRBV7-6 CASSPEGGYEKLFF TGTGCCAGCAGCCCCGAGGGGGGATATGAAAAACTGTTTTTT
- 13 TRBD2 TRBJ2-3 TRBV5-6 CASSAGGTDTQYF TGTGCCAGCAGCGCGGGAGGCACAGATACGCAGTATTTT
- 15 TRBD1 TRBJ2-1 TRBV15 CATSRDRDPVNEQFF TGTGCCACCAGCAGGGACAGGGACCCTGTCAATGAGCAGTTCTTC
- 12 - TRBJ2-7 TRBV4-2 CASSPNHYEQYF TGTGCCAGCAGCCCAAACCACTACGAGCAGTACTTC
few 13 - TRBJ1-1 TRBV10-1 CASSELRYSEAFF TGCGCCAGCAGTGAGCTGAGGTATTCTGAAGCTTTCTTT
- 16 - TRBJ2-2 TRBV5-4 CASSPSGQGNTGELFF TGTGCCAGCAGCCCCTCTGGGCAGGGGAACACCGGGGAGCTGTTTTTT
- 15 TRBD1 TRBJ1-4 TRBV28 CASRNSGGLSEKLFF TGTGCCAGCAGAAATTCAGGGGGCTTAAGTGAAAAACTGTTTTTT
- 15 - TRBJ2-7 TRBV7-9 CASSLDIGRSYEQYF TGTGCCAGCAGCTTAGATATTGGACGCTCCTACGAGCAGTACTTC
medium-sized 15 TRBD1 TRBJ1-1 TRBV10-3 CAISESGTANTEAFF TGTGCCATCAGTGAGTCTGGGACAGCAAACACTGAAGCTTTCTTT
- 16 TRBD1 TRBJ2-1 TRBV4-1 CASSPDRGSSYNEQFF TGCGCCAGCAGCCCTGACAGGGGTAGCTCCTACAATGAGCAGTTCTTC
- 16 - TRBJ2-7 TRBV5-5 CASRATGPTPTYEQYF TGTGCCAGCAGGGCGACAGGTCCGACCCCAACCTACGAGCAGTACTTC
few 15 - TRBJ2-7 TRBV7-2 CASSLTRDSSYEQYF TGTGCCAGCAGCTTAACCCGGGACTCCTCCTACGAGCAGTACTTC
- 18 TRBD2 TRBJ2-3 TRBV7-3 CASSGPGLAGDLTDTQYF TGTGCCAGCAGCGGACCGGGACTAGCGGGGGACCTCACAGATACGCAGTATTTT
few 13 - TRBJ1-2 TRBV14 CASSQEETYGYTF TGTGCCAGCAGCCAAGAAGAGACTTATGGCTACACCTTC
- 17 TRBD1 TRBJ2-7 TRBV28 CASSFRGTGGHTYEQYF TGTGCCAGCAGTTTCAGGGGGACAGGGGGTCATACCTACGAGCAGTACTTC
- 16 TRBD2 TRBJ2-3 TRBV7-3 CASSPTLAGGGDTQYF TGTGCCAGCAGCCCGACCTTAGCGGGGGGCGGAGATACGCAGTATTTT
- 14 - TRBJ2-3 TRBV7-8 CASRGRAGTDTQYF TGTGCCAGCAGAGGCAGGGCTGGCACAGATACGCAGTATTTT
- 16 TRBD1 TRBJ2-3 TRBV9 CASSVDRGHSTDTQYF TGTGCCAGCAGCGTAGACAGGGGGCATAGCACAGATACGCAGTATTTT
- 14 TRBD2 TRBJ2-1 TRBV4-1 CASSQVAGVPEQFF TGCGCCAGCAGCCAAGTGGCGGGGGTTCCTGAGCAGTTCTTC